A single sample gave rise to the 18 T cell receptor beta chains below, sequenced in a study of blood T cell repertoires in COVID-19. TCRdb's copy holds only in-frame clones and misses some; the assay was immunoSEQ multiplex PCR. The repertoire consists of 200,000 or so clones, with just under 85% occurring once and the leading ten covering approximately 1.3%. Sequences were obtained from PBMCs or T cells enriched from blood (not recorded which). The receptor set was obtained from a woman aged 40 to 55 with acute COVID-19.

The CDR3 nucleotides read TGTGCCAGCACCGCGAGGTACGGCACTGAAGCTTTCTTT. This codes for CASTARYGTEAFF. The genes are TRBV6-5 and TRBJ1-1, with no clear D. The V end was cut by 7 bases, the J end by 4 bases, with 13 bases between. Germline-derived CDR1 and CDR2 are MNHEY and SVGAGI. The CDR3 length is 13 residues.

The V and J genes are TRBV13 and TRBJ1-1; D perhaps matches TRBD1 (6 bases). V lost 5 bases and J lost 10, with 11 bases in between. Germline V gene data show CDR1 as PRHDT and CDR2 as FYEKMQ (reference sequence). The CDR3 is 11 residues long. The CDR3: CASSLRTAAFF. The CDR3, as DNA: TGTGCCAGCAGCCTACGGACAGCAGCTTTCTTT.

The V and J genes are TRBV5-5 and TRBJ2-1; 10 positions match TRBD1. This CDR3 has 15 amino acids. Germline trimming cut 4 bases from V and 4 bases from J; bases unmatched to any gene: 5. The germline gives CDR1 SGHKS, CDR2 YYEKEE (reference sequence). The CDR3 region has the DNA TGTGCCAGCAGCGGCCGGGACAGGGGATACAATGAGCAGTTCTTC. As protein: CASSGRDRGYNEQFF.

The gene calls are TRBV6-2 or TRBV6-3 and TRBJ1-2, with TRBD1 as a possible D gene (6 bases). V was pared by 0 bases and J by 7 bases, with 9 bases between. The CDR3 spans 13 residues. Germline values: CDR1 MNHEY, CDR2 SVGEGT. CDR3 DNA sequence: TGTGCCAGCAGTTACTCGACAGGCGGTGGCTACACCTTC. Its translation is CASSYSTGGGYTF.

The chain joins TRBV6-4 to TRBJ2-2; TRBD2 agrees at 10 bases. The CDR3 is made up of 15 amino acids. Germline CDR1 is MRHNA and CDR2 is SNTAGT. The J segment lost 5 bases and the V segment lost 3 bases, leaving 3 bases of the junction unmatched. CDR3 sequence (DNA): TGTGCCAGCAGTGAAGCGGGAGGGGATACCGGGGAGCTGTTTTTT. As protein: CASSEAGGDTGELFF.

This chain joins TRBV5-1 and TRBJ1-3; D call uncertain. The germline V and J ends were trimmed by 1 base and 0 bases, with 8 bases remaining between them. This CDR3 spans 15 amino acids. CDR1 SGHRS and CDR2 YFSETQ come from the germline V gene. The CDR3 nucleotides read TGCGCCAGCAGCTTGACTGCTAGCTCTGGAAACACCATATATTTT. It is translated as CASSLTASSGNTIYF.

V is TRBV5-6 and J is TRBJ2-1; the match to TRBD1 covers 7 bases. Per the germline V gene, CDR1 is SGHDT and CDR2 is YYEEEE. This CDR3 region has 13 residues. Trimming took 3 bases from V and 4 from J; bases not matched to a gene: 1. Here the CDR3 reads CASSWGQYNEQFF. The CDR3 nucleotides read TGTGCCAGCAGCTGGGGACAGTACAATGAGCAGTTCTTC.

This clone occurred a few times. The rearrangement joins TRBV2 to TRBJ1-1, with 9 bases aligning to TRBD1. CDR1 and CDR2 (germline): SNHLY, FYNNEI. The CDR3 is 14 amino acids. Trimming removed 7 bases from V and 0 bases from J; junction bases left unmatched: 3. DNA of the CDR3: TGTGCCAGCACTACAGGGGGCTTGAACACTGAAGCTTTCTTT. Amino acid sequence: CASTTGGLNTEAFF.

The V call is TRBV19, the J call TRBJ2-7, with TRBD2 as a possible D gene (5 bases). Germline lookup yields CDR1 LNHDA and CDR2 SQIVND (reference sequence). Trimming pared 5 bases from V and 0 bases from J, leaving 14 bases between. The CDR3 is 15 residues long. The CDR3 DNA reads TGTGCCAGTAGTCCGAGGACGGGGAACTCCTACGAGCAGTACTTC. This codes for CASSPRTGNSYEQYF.

CDR3 loop: CASSLGTGWEKLFF. CDR3 nucleotides: TGCGCCAGCAGCTTGGGGACAGGATGGGAAAAACTGTTTTTT. The chain joins TRBV5-1 to TRBJ1-4, with TRBD1 matching 7 bases. V lost 0 bases, J lost 8 bases, and 4 bases stayed unmatched. Looked up from germline, CDR1 is SGHRS and CDR2 is YFSETQ. This CDR3 comprises 14 residues.

The gene calls are TRBV3-1 (or the pseudogene TRBV3-2) and TRBJ2-1; 13 nucleotides line up with TRBD2. V was clipped by 4 bases and J by 6 bases; unmatched bases: 6. The CDR3 totals 16 residues. The V gene's germline CDR1 is LGHDT and CDR2 YNNKEL (reference sequence). The CDR3 loop is CASSRGLAGTINEQFF. Here the CDR3 DNA reads TGTGCCAGCAGCCGGGGACTAGCGGGGACAATCAATGAGCAGTTCTTC.

Details on this clone: The sample has other DNA sequences that encode this CDR3 too. J is TRBJ1-2 and V is TRBV18; 7 bases map to TRBD1. This CDR3 contains 13 residues. The V segment lost 1 base and the J segment 8 bases; nucleotides outside the gene matches: 4. Germline V lookup: CDR1 KGHSH, CDR2 LQKENI. This CDR3 is CASSPQGARGYTF. CDR3 sequence (DNA): TGTGCCAGCTCACCACAGGGGGCAAGGGGCTACACCTTC.

The chain employs TRBV30 and TRBJ2-5; 9 positions agree with TRBD2. The germline gives CDR1 GTSNPN, CDR2 SVGIG (reference sequence). Trimming removed 8 bases from V and 1 base from J; junction bases left unmatched: 2. The CDR3 length is 12 residues. The CDR3 loop reads CAGGGGQETQYF. CDR3 DNA: TGTGCCGGCGGGGGGGGCCAAGAGACCCAGTACTTC.

The J gene is TRBJ1-5, the V gene TRBV3-1 (or the pseudogene TRBV3-2); D possibly corresponds to TRBD1 (5 bases). The CDR3 covers 19 residues. Germline values: CDR1 LGHDT, CDR2 YNNKEL (reference sequence). Trimming shortened V by 4 bases and J by 2 bases, and 24 bases separated the two germline ends. CDR3: CASSPLQRFVEGGNQPQHF. CDR3 coding DNA: TGTGCCAGCAGCCCCTTGCAAAGATTCGTCGAAGGGGGCAATCAGCCCCAGCATTTT.

The chain employs TRBV4-2 and TRBJ2-1; D is unclear. The CDR3 has 19 residues. V was pared by 2 bases and J by 0 bases, with 20 bases between. The germline V gene encodes CDR1 LGHNA and CDR2 YNFKEQ. CDR3 in DNA: TGTGCCAGCAGCCAAAGGCCCCTCGGGTCGCTCAGCTCCTACAATGAGCAGTTCTTC. Protein product: CASSQRPLGSLSSYNEQFF.

This chain connects TRBV7-9 to TRBJ2-1, with TRBD2 identical over 14 bases. The CDR3 covers 15 residues. Losses at the gene ends were 1 base for V and 9 bases for J; bases not matched to a gene: 2. Germline V CDR1 and CDR2: SEHNR, FQNEAQ (reference sequence). The CDR3 bases are TGTGCCAGCAGCTTAGTAGGGACTAGCGGGAGTGAGCAGTTCTTC. The encoded protein is CASSLVGTSGSEQFF.

This clone was counted between two and nine times. The J gene is TRBJ2-5, the V gene TRBV11-1; D remains ambiguous. The CDR3 contains 15 residues. V shed 5 bases and J shed 5 bases, with 18 bases lying between them. Germline V gene sequence: CDR1 SGHAT, CDR2 FQDESV (reference sequence). The DNA of the CDR3 is TGTGCCAGCAGCCTAATATCGGTGACTGAGGAGACCCAGTACTTC. It specifies CASSLISVTEETQYF.

This clone has only a few counts. The gene calls are TRBV7-8 and TRBJ1-2; 11 bases fit TRBD1. J was trimmed by 4 bases and V by 0 bases; bases with no gene match: 1. Looked up from germline, CDR1 is SGHVS and CDR2 is FQNEAQ. There are 15 residues in the CDR3. This CDR3 reads CASSLADRGPYGYTF. CDR3 DNA: TGTGCCAGCAGCTTAGCGGACAGGGGGCCCTATGGCTACACCTTC.